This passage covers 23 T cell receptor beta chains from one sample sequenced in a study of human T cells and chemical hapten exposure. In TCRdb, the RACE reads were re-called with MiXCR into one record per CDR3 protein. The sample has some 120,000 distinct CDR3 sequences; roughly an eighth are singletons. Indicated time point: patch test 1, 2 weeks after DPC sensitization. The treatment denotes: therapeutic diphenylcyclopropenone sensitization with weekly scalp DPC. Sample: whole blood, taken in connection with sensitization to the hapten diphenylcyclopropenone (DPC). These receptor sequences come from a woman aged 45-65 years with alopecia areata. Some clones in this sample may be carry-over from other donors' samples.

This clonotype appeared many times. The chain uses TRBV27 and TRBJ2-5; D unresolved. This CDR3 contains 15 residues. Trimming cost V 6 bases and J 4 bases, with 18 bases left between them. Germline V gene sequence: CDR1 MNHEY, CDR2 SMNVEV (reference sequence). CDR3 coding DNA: TGTGCCAGCAGCCAAGGTCCGGGCCCGGGAGAGACCCAGTACTTC. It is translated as CASSQGPGPGETQYF.

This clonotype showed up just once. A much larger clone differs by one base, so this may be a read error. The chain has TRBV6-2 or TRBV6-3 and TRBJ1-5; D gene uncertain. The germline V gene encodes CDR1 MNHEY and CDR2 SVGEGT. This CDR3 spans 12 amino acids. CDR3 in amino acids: CASNMGSQAQHF. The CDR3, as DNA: TGTGCCAGCAACATGGGGTCTCAGGCCCAGCATTTT.

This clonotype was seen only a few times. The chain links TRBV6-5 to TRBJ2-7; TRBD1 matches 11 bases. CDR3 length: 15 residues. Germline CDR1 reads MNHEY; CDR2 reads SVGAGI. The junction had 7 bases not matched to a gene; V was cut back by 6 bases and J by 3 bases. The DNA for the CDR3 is TGTGCCAGCAGCAAAGCGGGACAGGGGGTCTACGAGCAGTACTTC. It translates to CASSKAGQGVYEQYF.

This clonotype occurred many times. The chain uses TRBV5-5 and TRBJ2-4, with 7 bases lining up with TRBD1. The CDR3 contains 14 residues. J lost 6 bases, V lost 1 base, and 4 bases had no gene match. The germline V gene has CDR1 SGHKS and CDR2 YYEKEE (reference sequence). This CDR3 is CASSLYGTVNIQYF. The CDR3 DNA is TGTGCCAGCAGCTTGTATGGGACAGTAAACATTCAGTACTTC.

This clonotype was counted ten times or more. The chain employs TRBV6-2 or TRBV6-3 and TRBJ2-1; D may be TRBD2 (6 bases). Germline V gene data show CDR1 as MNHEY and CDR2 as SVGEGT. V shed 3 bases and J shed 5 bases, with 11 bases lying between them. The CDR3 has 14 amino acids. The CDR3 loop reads CASSYGGLNNEQFF. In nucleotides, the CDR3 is TGTGCCAGCAGTTATGGGGGACTGAACAATGAGCAGTTCTTC.

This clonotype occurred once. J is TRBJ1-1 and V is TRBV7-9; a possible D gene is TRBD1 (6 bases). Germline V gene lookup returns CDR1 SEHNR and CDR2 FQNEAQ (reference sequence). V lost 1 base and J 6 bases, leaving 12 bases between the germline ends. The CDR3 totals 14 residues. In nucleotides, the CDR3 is TGTGCCAGCAGCTTAGGGGGGGCAAAGGCTGAAGCTTTCTTT. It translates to CASSLGGAKAEAFF.

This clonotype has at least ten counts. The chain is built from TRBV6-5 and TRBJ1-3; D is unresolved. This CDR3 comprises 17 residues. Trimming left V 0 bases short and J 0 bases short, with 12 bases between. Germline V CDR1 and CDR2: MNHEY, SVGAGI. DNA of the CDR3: TGTGCCAGCAGTTACTCGATCGGAGGGAACTCTGGAAACACCATATATTTT. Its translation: CASSYSIGGNSGNTIYF.

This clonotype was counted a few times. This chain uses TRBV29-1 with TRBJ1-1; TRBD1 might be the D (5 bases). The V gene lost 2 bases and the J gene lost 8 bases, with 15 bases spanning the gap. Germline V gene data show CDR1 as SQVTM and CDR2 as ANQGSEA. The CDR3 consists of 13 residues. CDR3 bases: TGCAGCGTTGAATCTCCCACCGACAGAGAAGCTTTCTTT. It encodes CSVESPTDREAFF.

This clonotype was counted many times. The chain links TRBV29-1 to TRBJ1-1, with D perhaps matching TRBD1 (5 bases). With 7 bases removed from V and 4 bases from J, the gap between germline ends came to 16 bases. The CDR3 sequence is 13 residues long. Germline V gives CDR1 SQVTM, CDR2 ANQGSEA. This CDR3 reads CSAQSQGGTEAFF. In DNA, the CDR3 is TGCAGCGCTCAGTCCCAGGGTGGCACTGAAGCTTTCTTT.

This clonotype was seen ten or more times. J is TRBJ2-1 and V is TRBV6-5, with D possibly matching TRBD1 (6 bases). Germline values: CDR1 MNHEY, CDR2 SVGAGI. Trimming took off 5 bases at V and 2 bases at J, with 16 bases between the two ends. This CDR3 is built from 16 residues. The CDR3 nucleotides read TGTGCCAGCAGTAAGATACAGGGATTCGCCTACAATGAGCAGTTCTTC. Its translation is CASSKIQGFAYNEQFF.

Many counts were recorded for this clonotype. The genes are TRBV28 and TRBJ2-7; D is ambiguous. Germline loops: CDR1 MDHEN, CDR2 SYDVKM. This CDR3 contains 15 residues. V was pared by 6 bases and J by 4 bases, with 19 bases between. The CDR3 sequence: CASSPGSAGRYEQYF. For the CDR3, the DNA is TGTGCCAGCAGCCCGGGCTCAGCAGGACGTTACGAGCAGTACTTC.

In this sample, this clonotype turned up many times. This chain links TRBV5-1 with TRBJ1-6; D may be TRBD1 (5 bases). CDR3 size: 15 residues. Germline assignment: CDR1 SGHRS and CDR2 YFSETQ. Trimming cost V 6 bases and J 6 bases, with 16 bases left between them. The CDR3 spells CASKSTGGVNSPLHF. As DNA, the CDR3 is TGCGCCAGCAAATCAACCGGGGGGGTTAATTCACCCCTCCACTTT.

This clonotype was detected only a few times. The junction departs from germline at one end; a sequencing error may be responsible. The CDR3 DNA follows: TGTGCCAGCAGCATAGCAACCTACGAGCAGTACTTC. It encodes CASSIATYEQYF. The chain recombines TRBV7-2 with TRBJ2-7; D ambiguous. The CDR3 contains 12 residues. Germline values: CDR1 SGHTA, CDR2 FQGNSA.

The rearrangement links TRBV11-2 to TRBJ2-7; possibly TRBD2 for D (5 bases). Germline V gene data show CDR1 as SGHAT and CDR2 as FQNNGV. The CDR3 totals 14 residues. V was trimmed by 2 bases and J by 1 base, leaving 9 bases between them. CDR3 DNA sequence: TGTGCCAGCAGCTTAATCGGGGATTCCTACGAGCAGTACTTC. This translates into CASSLIGDSYEQYF.

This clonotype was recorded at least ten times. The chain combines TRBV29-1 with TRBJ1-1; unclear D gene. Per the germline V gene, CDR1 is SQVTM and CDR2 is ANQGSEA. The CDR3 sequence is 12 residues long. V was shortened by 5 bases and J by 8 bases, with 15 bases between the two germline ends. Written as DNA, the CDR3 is TGCAGCGTTTTGGGGAACAAGGTCGAAGCTTTCTTT. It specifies CSVLGNKVEAFF. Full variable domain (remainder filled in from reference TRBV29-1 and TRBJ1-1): SAVISQKPSRDICQRGTSLTIQCQVDSQVTMMFWYRQQPGQSLTLIATANQGSEATYESGFVIDKFPISRPNLTFSTLTVSNMSPEDSSIYLCSVLGNKVEAFFGQGTRLTVV.

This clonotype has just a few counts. The CDR3 protein is CASSPAGLGFGNQPQHF. Written as DNA, the CDR3 is TGTGCCAGCAGCCCGGCAGGGCTGGGATTTGGCAATCAGCCCCAGCATTTT. The gene calls are TRBV3-1 and TRBJ1-5, with D tentatively TRBD1 (5 bases). CDR1 is LGHDT, CDR2 YNNKEL, per germline (reference sequence). This CDR3 region has 17 residues. The germline V and J ends were trimmed by 4 bases and 2 bases, with 18 bases remaining between them.

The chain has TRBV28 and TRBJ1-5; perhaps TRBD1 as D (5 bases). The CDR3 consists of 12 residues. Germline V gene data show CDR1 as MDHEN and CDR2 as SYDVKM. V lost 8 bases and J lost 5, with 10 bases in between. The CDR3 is CASGGDYQPQHF. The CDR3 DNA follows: TGTGCCAGCGGAGGGGACTATCAGCCCCAGCATTTT.

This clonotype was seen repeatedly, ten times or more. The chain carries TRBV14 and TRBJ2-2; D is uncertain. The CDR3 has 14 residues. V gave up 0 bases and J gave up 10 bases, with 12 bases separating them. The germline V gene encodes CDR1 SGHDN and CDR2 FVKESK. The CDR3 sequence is CASSQESLGAELFF. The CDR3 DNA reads TGTGCCAGCAGCCAAGAGTCCCTAGGTGCGGAGCTGTTTTTT.

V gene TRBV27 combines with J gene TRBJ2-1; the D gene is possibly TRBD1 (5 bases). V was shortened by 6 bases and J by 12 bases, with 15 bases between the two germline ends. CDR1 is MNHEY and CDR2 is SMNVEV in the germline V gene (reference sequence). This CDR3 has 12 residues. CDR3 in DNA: TGTGCCAGCAGCCACAGTAGCCAGGGGCAGTTCTTC. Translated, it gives CASSHSSQGQFF.

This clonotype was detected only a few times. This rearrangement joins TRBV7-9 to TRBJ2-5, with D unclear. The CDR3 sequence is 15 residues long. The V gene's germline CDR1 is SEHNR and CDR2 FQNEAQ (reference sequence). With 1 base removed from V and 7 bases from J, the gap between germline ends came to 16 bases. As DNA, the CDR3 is TGTGCCAGCAGCTTAGTATATGAGTCCTCGGGGACCCAGTACTTC. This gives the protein CASSLVYESSGTQYF.

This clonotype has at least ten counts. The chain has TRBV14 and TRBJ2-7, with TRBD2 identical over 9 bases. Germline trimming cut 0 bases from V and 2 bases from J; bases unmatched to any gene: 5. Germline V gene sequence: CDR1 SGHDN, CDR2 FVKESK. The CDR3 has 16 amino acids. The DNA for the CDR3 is TGTGCCAGCAGCCAAGAGGGAATAGCGGGGGCCTACGAGCAGTACTTC. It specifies CASSQEGIAGAYEQYF.

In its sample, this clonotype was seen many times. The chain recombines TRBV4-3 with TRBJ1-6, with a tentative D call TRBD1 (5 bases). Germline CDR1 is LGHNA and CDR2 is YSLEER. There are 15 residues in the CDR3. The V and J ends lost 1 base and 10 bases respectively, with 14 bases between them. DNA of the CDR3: TGCGCCAGCAGCCAAGGCCGAGGGGTCGAATCACCCCTCCACTTT. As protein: CASSQGRGVESPLHF.

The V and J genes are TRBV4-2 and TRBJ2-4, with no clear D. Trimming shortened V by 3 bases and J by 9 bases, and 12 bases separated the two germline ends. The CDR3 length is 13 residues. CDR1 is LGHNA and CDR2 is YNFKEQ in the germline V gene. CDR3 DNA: TGTGCCAGCAGCCAGAAGGGTGAAGGCATTCAGTACTTC. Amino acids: CASSQKGEGIQYF.